This T cell receptor beta chain was identified during a study of T cells after yellow fever vaccination. The CDR3 spans 14 residues. Losses at the gene ends were 4 bases for V and 6 bases for J; bases not matched to a gene: 6. In germline, CDR1 is SGHTA, CDR2 FQGNSA. Study-level points and caveats: Post-booster samples contained most primary-vaccination clones (approximately 95% CD4, about 90% CD8). From the bulk population, abundant clonotypes could contaminate and appear within FACS-sorted repertoires. A small share of clonotypes appeared in both CD4 and CD8 compartments.

TCRdb redid the calling of the 5' RACE reads with MiXCR, one entry per CDR3 protein. The table has about 260,000 distinct CDR3 sequences, 13% seen once. This clonotype came up many times. Its cognate antigen is unknown. The sequence came from a man aged 25-45 years who received the YFV17D yellow fever vaccine. Here the sequenced sample was CD4+ T cells sorted from PBMCs, taken 45 days after the yellow fever booster vaccination. This chain links TRBV7-2 with TRBJ1-5, with TRBD1 matching 7 bases. In nucleotides, the CDR3 is TGTGCCAGCAGCTCAGACAGGGTTTCTCAGCCCCAGCATTTT. This translates into CASSSDRVSQPQHF. Variable domain in full (rest from reference TRBV7-2 and TRBJ1-5): GAGVSQSPSNKVTEKGKDVELRCDPISGHTALYWYRQSLGQGLEFLIYFQGNSAPDKSGLPSDRFSAERTGGSVSTLTIQRTQQEDSAVYLCASSSDRVSQPQHFGDGTRLSIL.